The source of this TCR beta chain is a study of T-cell reconstitution after alpha-beta-depleted transplantation in children. Study conclusions and caveats: A year post-transplant, T-cell counts and diversity derived mostly from newly produced T cells.

The library targeted TCRbeta and was prepared with unique molecular identifiers. TCRdb reprocessed the PCR reads via MiXCR and lists one record per CDR3 protein. This sample yields 700,000 to 950,000 distinct CDR3 sequences, of which about 16% are seen a single time; 5% belongs to the top ten. This clonotype was recorded a few times. The antigen is unknown. The input for sequencing was PBMCs, mostly from graft donor cells, taken 360 days after TCRalphabeta/CD19-depleted stem cell transplant. This clonotype was sampled from a male patient between 5 and 17 years old who had a stem cell transplant for acute lymphoblastic leukemia, so the T cells may come from the graft donor.

CDR3: CASSELDREKYEQYF. CDR3 DNA: TGTGCCAGCAGTGAACTTGACAGGGAGAAGTACGAGCAGTACTTC. The J gene is TRBJ2-7, the V gene TRBV25-1; 7 positions agree with TRBD1. Unmatched junction bases numbered 8, after V lost 2 bases and J lost 4 bases. Germline values: CDR1 MGHDK, CDR2 SYGVNS. There are 15 residues in the CDR3.